This passage covers 21 T cell receptor beta chains from one sample sequenced in a study of cytomegalovirus exposure and HLA in healthy donors. Primers included in the PCR were 60 Vbeta and 13 Jbeta primers. The repertoire was sequenced with immunoSEQ multiplex PCR; TCRdb's copy has only in-frame clones and lacks some. The table lists 40,000 to 55,000 clones, about three quarters of them singletons. Sequences were obtained from PBMCs. These receptor sequences come from a man younger than 30 in good health and CMV-seronegative.

The rearrangement links TRBV6-5 to TRBJ1-5, with 8 bases fitting TRBD1. The CDR3 runs to 15 residues. With 6 bases clipped from V and 1 base from J, the junction kept 5 bases outside the gene matches. Germline lookup yields CDR1 MNHEY and CDR2 SVGAGI. The CDR3 nucleotides read TGTGCCAGCAGACCAGGGGGCAGGAGCAATCAGCCCCAGCATTTT. Residues: CASRPGGRSNQPQHF.

This chain connects TRBV6-4 to TRBJ1-1; a weak D match, TRBD1 (6 bases). V was trimmed by 6 bases and J by 7 bases, leaving 15 bases between them. This CDR3 comprises 13 residues. CDR1 is MRHNA, CDR2 SNTAGT, per germline. The CDR3 spells CASSIKGENEAFF. The CDR3, as DNA: TGTGCCAGCAGCATCAAGGGGGAGAATGAAGCTTTCTTT.

J is TRBJ2-3 and V is TRBV29-1; D possibly corresponds to TRBD2 (6 bases). The CDR3 contains 15 residues. CDR1 SQVTM and CDR2 ANQGSEA come from the germline V gene. V lost 4 bases, J lost 1 base, and 15 bases lay in between. In DNA, the CDR3 is TGCAGCGTTGTAGTAAGGGACTGGGGCACAGATACGCAGTATTTT. Translation gives CSVVVRDWGTDTQYF.

CDR3 nucleotide sequence: TGTGCCAGCAGCCCCCGGGGGGCTGAAGCTTTCTTT. Protein sequence: CASSPRGAEAFF. The chain recombines TRBV11-2 with TRBJ1-1; D may be TRBD1 (5 bases). Germline V gene sequence: CDR1 SGHAT, CDR2 FQNNGV. The CDR3 has 12 amino acids. Trimming took off 5 bases at V and 6 bases at J, with 10 bases between the two ends.

The CDR3 sequence is CASSEQGYEQYF. Written as DNA, the CDR3 is TGTGCCAGCAGTGAACAGGGCTACGAGCAGTACTTC. The V and J genes are TRBV2 and TRBJ2-7; D may be TRBD1 (5 bases). Germline V gene data show CDR1 as SNHLY and CDR2 as FYNNEI. This CDR3 spans 12 amino acids. V lost 2 bases and J 3 bases, leaving 5 bases between the germline ends.

The CDR3 loop reads CASSAYSAGELFF. CDR3 coding DNA: TGTGCCAGTAGTGCTTACTCGGCCGGGGAGCTGTTTTTT. This rearrangement joins TRBV19 to TRBJ2-2; D uncertain. The CDR3 length is 13 residues. Germline V lookup: CDR1 LNHDA, CDR2 SQIVND (reference sequence). V was cut by 5 bases and J by 6 bases, with 10 bases left in between.

The rearrangement uses TRBV5-6 and TRBJ2-7; 9 positions match TRBD1. With 4 bases clipped from V and 3 bases from J, the junction kept 5 bases outside the gene matches. The CDR3 has 14 amino acids. Per the germline V gene, CDR1 is SGHDT and CDR2 is YYEEEE. CDR3 amino acids: CASSQDRGVYEQYF. CDR3 bases: TGTGCCAGCAGCCAGGACAGGGGCGTCTACGAGCAGTACTTC.

V gene TRBV28 combines with J gene TRBJ1-4, with D possibly TRBD1 on 6 matching bases. Looked up from germline, CDR1 is MDHEN and CDR2 is SYDVKM. This CDR3 has 14 amino acids. Trimming took off 5 bases at V and 14 bases at J, with 21 bases between the two ends. CDR3 protein: CASSKDRSPLALFF. The CDR3 DNA is TGTGCCAGCAGTAAAGACAGGAGCCCCTTAGCGCTGTTTTTT.

This CDR3 is CATSRERQTNQPQHF. DNA of the CDR3: TGTGCCACCAGCAGAGAAAGACAAACAAATCAGCCCCAGCATTTT. J is TRBJ1-5 and V is TRBV15; D unclear. Looked up from germline, CDR1 is LNHNV and CDR2 is YYDKDF (reference sequence). The CDR3 totals 15 residues. Trimming stripped 0 bases from V and 4 bases from J, with 10 bases between.

The V gene is TRBV30, the J gene TRBJ2-1; TRBD2 matches 7 bases. Trimming removed 2 bases from V and 14 bases from J; junction bases left unmatched: 6. Looked up from germline, CDR1 is GTSNPN and CDR2 is SVGIG (reference sequence). The CDR3 has 11 residues. The CDR3 DNA is TGTGCCTGGAGTCGTAGTGGGGGGGAGTTCTTC. Translated, it gives CAWSRSGGEFF.

This sequence joins TRBV7-2 and TRBJ1-1; tentatively, D is TRBD1 (6 bases). CDR3 length: 16 amino acids. The V end was cut by 4 bases, the J end by 1 base, with 16 bases between. Germline CDR1 reads SGHTA; CDR2 reads FQGNSA. The CDR3 region is CASSYDLLGANTEAFF. The CDR3 DNA reads as TGTGCCAGCAGCTACGATCTGTTGGGGGCGAACACTGAAGCTTTCTTT.

The J gene is TRBJ2-7, the V gene TRBV4-3, with D maybe TRBD2 (7 bases). Germline CDR1 reads LGHNA; CDR2 reads YSLEER. The CDR3 spans 15 residues. With 3 bases removed from V and 2 bases from J, the gap between germline ends came to 14 bases. CDR3 sequence (DNA): TGCGCCAGCAGCCAGGGGGCTAGCGGACCCTACGAGCAGTACTTC. Its translation is CASSQGASGPYEQYF.

This rearrangement joins TRBV28 to TRBJ2-5; D is unclear. CDR3 length: 13 amino acids. Germline CDR1 MDHEN, CDR2 SYDVKM. The ends were cut back, 5 bases at V and 5 bases at J, with 12 bases in the middle. CDR3 protein: CASSPDSFETQYF. Written as DNA, the CDR3 is TGTGCCAGCAGTCCCGACTCCTTTGAGACCCAGTACTTC.

The CDR3 coding sequence is TGTGCCACTTCTGCGGGTTCTTCGGATGAAAAACTGTTTTTT. Translation gives CATSAGSSDEKLFF. The chain combines TRBV6-5 with TRBJ1-4; no clear D. The V gene lost 10 bases and the J gene lost 6 bases, with 18 bases spanning the gap. CDR3 length: 14 amino acids. From germline, CDR1 is MNHEY and CDR2 SVGAGI.

The chain has TRBV11-2 and TRBJ2-2; 10 nucleotides agree with TRBD2. This CDR3 region has 18 residues. CDR1 is SGHAT, CDR2 FQNNGV, per germline. J was trimmed by 1 base and V by 3 bases; bases with no gene match: 8. The CDR3 coding sequence is TGTGCCAGCAGCTTGCGGACTAGCGGTACCCTGAACACCGGGGAGCTGTTTTTT. As protein: CASSLRTSGTLNTGELFF.

V is TRBV6-5 and J is TRBJ2-1; 7 positions match TRBD1. CDR1 is MNHEY, CDR2 SVGAGI, per germline. The V segment lost 2 bases and the J segment 16 bases; nucleotides outside the gene matches: 11. The CDR3 has 13 amino acids. CDR3 in amino acids: CASSYTMTGMPFF. The CDR3 DNA reads TGTGCCAGCAGTTACACCATGACAGGGATGCCATTCTTC.

V usage is TRBV5-1 and J usage is TRBJ2-1; a weak D match, TRBD2 (5 bases). The CDR3 extends over 13 amino acids. Per germline, CDR1 SGHRS and CDR2 YFSETQ. V lost 5 bases and J lost 0, with 6 bases in between. The CDR3 spells CASREASYNEQFF. CDR3 in DNA: TGCGCCAGCAGGGAGGCCTCCTACAATGAGCAGTTCTTC.

The CDR3 spells CASSQSRSEKLFF. In nucleotides, the CDR3 is TGTGCCAGCAGCCAGTCCAGATCTGAAAAACTGTTTTTT. V gene TRBV4-2 combines with J gene TRBJ1-4; the D is unclear. The CDR3 length is 13 residues. Per germline, CDR1 LGHNA and CDR2 YNFKEQ. V lost 3 bases and J 7 bases, leaving 9 bases between the germline ends.

The genes are TRBV4-3 and TRBJ2-3; TRBD2 agrees at 11 bases. The CDR3 runs 15 residues. The germline CDR1 and CDR2 sequences are LGHNA and YSLEER. V dropped 4 bases and J dropped 1; count of bases not matched to a gene: 1. Written as DNA, the CDR3 is TGCGCCAGCAGCCTTAGCGGGAGGGGCACAGATACGCAGTATTTT. It encodes CASSLSGRGTDTQYF.

This clone was observed once. This rearrangement joins TRBV29-1 to TRBJ2-1; 7 bases are a match to TRBD2. There are 16 residues in the CDR3. V shed 1 base, J shed 2 bases, and the junction held 8 bases outside the gene matches. CDR1 and CDR2 (germline): SQVTM, ANQGSEA. CDR3 DNA sequence: TGCAGCGTTGAAGGGGGAGCGGGGCAACCCTACAATGAGCAGTTCTTC. It specifies CSVEGGAGQPYNEQFF.

The chain joins TRBV9 to TRBJ2-2; 11 nucleotides agree with TRBD2. This CDR3 is 16 amino acids long. CDR1 is SGDLS, CDR2 YYNGEE, per germline. V was clipped by 3 bases and J by 4 bases; unmatched bases: 5. CDR3 DNA: TGTGCCAGCAGCGCGACTAGCGGGATCATCACCGGGGAGCTGTTTTTT. Its translation is CASSATSGIITGELFF.